This TCR beta chain derives from a study of CXCR3-negative and CXCR3-positive naive CD8 T cells. In the study overall: A total of 120 million to 150 million TRB reads was generated, with about 1.5 +/- 0.3 million per library.

The CDR3 is 12 amino acids. General study findings and limits: When CXCR3-positive naive cells were set against CXCR3-negative naive cells, the former had more hydrophobic TRB CDR3s. Naive subsets had comparable surface CD5, so TRB CDR3 properties gauged TCR strength. Comparison of naive CXCR3-negative and CXCR3-positive cells revealed similar TRBV-TRBJ usage, while memory cells differed.

CD45RO-CCR7+CD27+CD95- cells counted as naive CD8+ T cells. UMI-tagged TRB cDNA libraries were built via 5' RACE. TCRdb re-analyzed the 5' RACE reads; it lists each CDR3 protein once, without DNA. The table counts over 70,000 distinct CDR3 sequences; 0.7% to 1% lies in the top ten. A word on this clonotype: Its antigen is as yet unknown.

This receptor was identified in a human donor in good health. Some clones in this sample may be carry-over from other donors' samples. V usage is TRBV21-1 and J usage is TRBJ2-3; as DNA is missing, the TRBD1 call by TCRdb cannot be tested. TRBV21-1 is a pseudogene locus. Sequencing was done on a sample of naive CXCR3+ CD8+ T cells from blood. Indicated subset: CD45RO-CCR7+CD27+CD95- naive CD8+ T cells expressing CXCR3 (TNR3+). The CDR3 spells CASTQGADTQYF.